A selection of T cell receptor beta chains follows, all from one sample in a study of early T cells in non-severe SARS-CoV-2 infection. One entry per CDR3 protein, called by TCRdb with MiXCR from the 5' RACE reads. The table records tens of thousands of distinct CDR3 sequences, approximately 10% of them present only once. Sequences were obtained from whole blood. The receptors stem from an adult who was a healthcare worker with PCR-confirmed SARS-CoV-2 infection or an uninfected control (not recorded which). Both conserved end residues are part of each CDR3. D genes are given only for firm matches. Clone sizes are given selectively: once, few, many, or a class where the clone is expanded.

d_gene	v_gene	abundance	j_gene	CDR3nt	CDR3aa
.	TRBV28	.	TRBJ2-2	TGTGCCAGCAGTTTTTGGCGGGATAAGGCCGGGGAGCTGTTTTTT	CASSFWRDKAGELFF
.	TRBV25-1	few	TRBJ2-1	TGTGCCAGCAGGGGGGGACAAAAGGGTAGTGAGCAGTTCTTC	CASRGGQKGSEQFF
.	TRBV9	.	TRBJ2-5	TGTGCCAGCAGCGTGAATGCCGAGGAGACCCAGTACTTC	CASSVNAEETQYF
.	TRBV7-6	few	TRBJ2-7	TGTGCCAGCAGCTTAGCGGCAAACTACGAGCAGTACTTC	CASSLAANYEQYF
.	TRBV6-2/TRBV6-3	many	TRBJ1-1	TGTGCCAGCAGTTCCAACACTGAAGCTTTCTTT	CASSSNTEAFF
.	TRBV29-1	.	TRBJ2-7	TGCAGCGTTGTCGAGGGGTTGAACGAGCAGTACTTC	CSVVEGLNEQYF
.	TRBV7-2	few	TRBJ1-1	TGTGCCAGCGGGTTACAGGAAGTGAATTCTGAAGCTTTCTTT	CASGLQEVNSEAFF
.	TRBV6-1	few	TRBJ1-6	TGTGCCAGCAGTGAAGTAGGACAGCTAAATTCACCCCTCCACTTT	CASSEVGQLNSPLHF
.	TRBV7-9	many	TRBJ2-1	TGTGCCAGCAGCTCGCAGCGGACATTCTACAATGAGCAGTTCTTC	CASSSQRTFYNEQFF
.	TRBV28	medium-sized	TRBJ2-4	TGTGCCAGCAGTCTCTTCGGGACTCTGAAAAACATTCAGTACTTC	CASSLFGTLKNIQYF
TRBD2	TRBV28	.	TRBJ2-1	TGTGCCAGCAGTTTAACCACCGGGACTAGCGGGAGATATGAGCAGTTCTTC	CASSLTTGTSGRYEQFF
.	TRBV3-1	.	TRBJ1-3	TGTGCCAGCAGCCAAGAACATTCCTCTGGAAACACCATATATTTT	CASSQEHSSGNTIYF
TRBD1	TRBV7-9	.	TRBJ2-7	TGTGCCAGCAGCCCCGACGCTCGGGACAGGAGCTCCTACGAGCAGTACTTC	CASSPDARDRSSYEQYF
.	TRBV5-4	.	TRBJ1-1	TGTGCCAGCAGCTTGGCCAGGTCAGGGGTAGAAAACACTGAAGCTTTCTTT	CASSLARSGVENTEAFF
.	TRBV4-2	.	TRBJ2-2	TGTGCCAGCAGCCAAGTCCCGTCGAGGACCGGGGAGCTGTTTTTT	CASSQVPSRTGELFF
TRBD2	TRBV5-4	few	TRBJ2-1	TGTGCCAGCAGCCTGGGACTAGCGGGAAAGAATGAGCAGTTCTTC	CASSLGLAGKNEQFF
.	TRBV12-3/TRBV12-4	few	TRBJ2-1	TGTGCCAGCAGTGGGGGCAGGGGGCAGTTCTTC	CASSGGRGQFF
.	TRBV18	few	TRBJ2-2	TGTGCCAGCTCACCAAGTTCACGCCCGAACACCGGGGAGCTGTTTTTT	CASSPSSRPNTGELFF
.	TRBV20-1	.	TRBJ2-1	TGCAGTGCTGAAGGAAGTGTTTTCCATGAGCAGTTCTTC	CSAEGSVFHEQFF
TRBD1	TRBV7-9	.	TRBJ2-7	TGTGTCAGCACGTCCCGACAGGGAGCCTACGAGCAGTACTTC	CVSTSRQGAYEQYF
TRBD2	TRBV27	.	TRBJ2-5	TGTGCCAGCAGTTTATGGGGCCGGGAGGGGGAGACCCAGTACTTC	CASSLWGREGETQYF
.	TRBV9	.	TRBJ2-2	TGTGCCAGCAGCGTAGCGGTTAGCGGTGGCGGGGAGCTGTTTTTT	CASSVAVSGGGELFF
.	TRBV12-3/TRBV12-4	.	TRBJ2-5	TGTGCCAGCAGTTTTGGTGCGGGAAGAGAGACCCAGTACTTC	CASSFGAGRETQYF
.	TRBV2	few	TRBJ2-1	TGTGCCAGTGGGGACCGTACGGGACTGGGCAATGAGCAGTTCTTC	CASGDRTGLGNEQFF
.	TRBV29-1	.	TRBJ2-2	TGCAGCGGCTGGTCTCCCGGGGAGCTGTTTTTT	CSGWSPGELFF
TRBD2	TRBV15	many	TRBJ2-1	TGTGCCACCAGCAGAGAGGGGACTAGACGTTGGGAGCAGTTCTTC	CATSREGTRRWEQFF
.	TRBV4-1	.	TRBJ1-5	TGCGCCAGCAGCCAAGATCCGAGACAGCCCCAGCATTTT	CASSQDPRQPQHF
.	TRBV7-6	many	TRBJ1-1	TGTGCCAGCAGCTCGGGGGTCGTGAACACTGAAGCTTTCTTT	CASSSGVVNTEAFF
.	TRBV7-6	many	TRBJ2-1	TGTGCCAGCAGCTTACTAGGGAGGCACTCCTACAATGAGCAGTTCTTC	CASSLLGRHSYNEQFF
TRBD2	TRBV20-1	many	TRBJ2-2	TGCAGTGCTAAGGGACTAGCGGGAGGGGGGGAGCTGTTTTTT	CSAKGLAGGGELFF
TRBD2	TRBV20-1	.	TRBJ2-7	TGCAGTGGAGGGACTAGCGACGAGCAGTACTTC	CSGGTSDEQYF
.	TRBV7-9	.	TRBJ2-7	TGTGCCAGCAGCTTCAGCTCCTCCTACGAGCAGTACTTC	CASSFSSSYEQYF
TRBD1	TRBV6-1	.	TRBJ1-5	TGTGCCAGCAGTGCAACAGGGGAGAGTCAGCCCCAGCATTTT	CASSATGESQPQHF
TRBD1	TRBV7-2	.	TRBJ2-1	TGTGCCAGCAGCGACCGAAGGGGGACAGCCGAAGAGCAGTTCTTC	CASSDRRGTAEEQFF
.	TRBV6-6	many	TRBJ1-4	TGTGCCAGCTCCCGGTCGGTCGAAAAACTGTTTTTT	CASSRSVEKLFF
TRBD2	TRBV4-3	.	TRBJ2-5	TGCGCCAGCAGCCAATTAGCGGGATCGGAAGAGACCCAGTACTTC	CASSQLAGSEETQYF
TRBD1	TRBV5-1	many	TRBJ1-4	TGCGCCAGCAGCCGGGTCACAGGGGACGAAAAACTGTTTTTT	CASSRVTGDEKLFF